This T cell receptor (beta chain) was profiled in a study of CXCR3-negative and CXCR3-positive naive CD8 T cells. Study-level points and caveats: Similar levels of surface CD5 were seen between naive subsets; TCR strength was inferred from TRB CDR3 properties. Higher TRB CDR3 hydrophobicity marked CXCR3-positive naive cells relative to CXCR3-negative naive cells. TRBV-TRBJ usage was alike in naive CXCR3-negative and CXCR3-positive cells but differed in memory cells.

A word on this clonotype: What it binds is not known.

5' RACE with UMI labels generated the TRB cDNA libraries. TCRdb reanalyzed the 5' RACE reads, giving one entry per CDR3 protein sequence and no DNA. The table lists 150,000 to 180,000 distinct CDR3 sequences. The receptor was derived from a human donor in good health. Some clones in this sample may be carry-over from other donors' samples. Sequenced sample: naive CXCR3+ CD8+ T cells from blood. Sample subset: CD45RO-CCR7+CD27+CD95- naive CD8+ T cells expressing CXCR3 (TNR3+).

This chain's CDR3 is CASSPLSGGATNEQFF. The V and J genes are TRBV5-5 and TRBJ2-1; TCRdb returns TRBD2, unconfirmable since there is no DNA. Germline V gene data show CDR1 as SGHKS and CDR2 as YYEKEE (reference sequence). The CDR3 runs 16 residues.